A single sample is the source of the 13 T cell receptor beta chains below, sequenced in a study of vaccination and CD4 T cells after COVID-19. The Oncomine TCR Beta short-read assay was what sequenced the DNA obtained from cultured CD4+ T cells. TCRdb re-analysed the PCR reads in MiXCR, keeping a single row per CDR3 protein. The sample yields about 15,000 distinct CDR3 sequences, about half seen once. Treatment noted: roughly 10-day PBMC culture with coronavirus spike peptide pools or control peptides (ViraFEST assay). No antigen is known for these receptors. The sequenced sample was cultured CD4+ T cells from blood, obtained after SARS-CoV-2 vaccination. The receptors derive from a human donor with COVID-19.

The chain carries TRBV6-1 and TRBJ1-2; D gene unclear. The CDR3 sequence is 13 residues long. Germline V gene data show CDR1 as MNHNS and CDR2 as SASEGT. Between the trimmed V and J ends, which lost 2 bases and 7 bases, there was a span of 11 bases. The CDR3 coding sequence is TGTGCCAGCAGTGAAATGGGTAGTGGTGGCTACACCTTC. Residues: CASSEMGSGGYTF.

The V and J genes are TRBV6-1 and TRBJ1-4, with a tentative D call TRBD1 (6 bases). CDR3 length equals 15 residues. The ends were cut back, 6 bases at V and 10 bases at J, with 21 bases in the middle. Looked up from germline, CDR1 is MNHNS and CDR2 is SASEGT. The CDR3 here is CASSEARQDLGKLFF. CDR3 nucleotide sequence: TGTGCCAGCAGCGAGGCGCGACAGGACCTCGGAAAACTGTTTTTT.

The CDR3 region is CASSYVGVGAPLHF. CDR3 in DNA: TGTGCCAGCAGTTACGTAGGTGTGGGGGCACCCCTCCACTTT. The V and J genes are TRBV6-7 and TRBJ1-6; TRBD1 is a possible D gene (5 bases). TRBV6-7 is an open reading frame whose function is uncertain. V was pared by 2 bases and J by 11 bases, with 13 bases between. The CDR3 has 14 amino acids.

The gene calls are TRBV7-9 and TRBJ2-7; the match to TRBD1 covers 9 bases. Per germline, CDR1 SEHNR and CDR2 FQNEAQ (reference sequence). CDR3 size: 14 residues. V trimming: 1 base; J trimming: 5 bases; junction bases outside the gene matches: 3. In DNA, the CDR3 is TGTGCCAGCAGCTTAGGGCGGACAGGGGACGAGCAGTACTTC. Amino acid sequence: CASSLGRTGDEQYF. Supplemented by reference TRBV7-9 and TRBJ2-7, the full variable domain reads DTGVSQNPRHKITKRGQNVTFRCDPISEHNRLYWYRQTLGQGPEFLTYFQNEAQLEKSRLLSDRFSAERPKGSFSTLEIQRTEQGDSAMYLCASSLGRTGDEQYFGPGTRLTVT.

Comment on this clonotype: The CDR3 does not end in the conserved phenylalanine or tryptophan, so this is likely a read error. The J gene is TRBJ2-3, the V gene TRBV5-4; 8 nucleotides match TRBD2. The CDR3 is 15 amino acids. The V and J ends lost 2 bases and 2 bases, in that order; junction bases with no gene match: 4. Looked up from germline, CDR1 is SGHNT and CDR2 is YYREEE (reference sequence). For the CDR3, the DNA is TGTGCCAGCAGCTTAGCGGGGGCCAACACAGATACGCAGTATTTA. As protein: CASSLAGANTDTQYL.

The chain uses TRBV5-1 and TRBJ2-1, with D uncertain. Between the trimmed V and J ends, which lost 0 bases and 9 bases, there was a span of 13 bases. Looked up from germline, CDR1 is SGHRS and CDR2 is YFSETQ. CDR3 length equals 14 residues. CDR3 residues: CASSLGPLSGEQFF. Here the CDR3 DNA reads TGCGCCAGCAGCTTGGGACCACTCTCAGGTGAGCAGTTCTTC.

This clonotype occurred a few times. The J gene is TRBJ2-2, the V gene TRBV20-1, with D maybe TRBD1 (5 bases). This CDR3 has 13 amino acids. Trimming stripped 6 bases from V and 3 bases from J, with 11 bases between. Germline V CDR1 and CDR2: DFQATT, SNEGSKA (reference sequence). The CDR3 here is CSADTQDTGELFF. CDR3 bases: TGCAGTGCCGACACACAGGACACCGGGGAGCTGTTTTTT.

V gene TRBV2 combines with J gene TRBJ1-5, with a possible D match to TRBD1 (6 bases). This CDR3 region has 12 residues. The V gene's germline CDR1 is SNHLY and CDR2 FYNNEI. Trimming stripped 6 bases from V and 6 bases from J, with 9 bases between. CDR3 protein: CASSGGFQPQHF. CDR3 coding DNA: TGTGCCAGCAGCGGGGGCTTTCAGCCCCAGCATTTT. Filled out from reference TRBV2 and TRBJ1-5, the complete variable domain reads EPEVTQTPSHQVTQMGQEVILRCVPISNHLYFYWYRQILGQKVEFLVSFYNNEISEKSEIFDDQFSVERPDGSNFTLKIRSTKLEDSAMYFCASSGGFQPQHFGDGTRLSIL.

This clonotype turned up a few times. The chain has TRBV2 and TRBJ2-7, with TRBD1 matching 8 bases. There are 14 residues in the CDR3. Germline CDR1 reads SNHLY; CDR2 reads FYNNEI. V lost 7 bases and J lost 4; bases outside the gene matches: 9. The CDR3 DNA sequence: TGTGCCAGCATCCCGGGACAGGAATATTACGAGCAGTACTTC. The encoded protein is CASIPGQEYYEQYF.

The chain joins TRBV20-1 to TRBJ1-3; 9 bases align to TRBD1. The length of the CDR3 is 17 residues. CDR1 and CDR2 (germline): DFQATT, SNEGSKA (reference sequence). V shed 3 bases, J shed 4 bases, and the junction held 13 bases outside the gene matches. The CDR3 nucleotides are TGCAGTGCTAGGGGGGGACAGGGACCCTCCTCGGGAAACACCATATATTTT. Protein: CSARGGQGPSSGNTIYF.

The rearrangement uses TRBV20-1 and TRBJ1-1, with D perhaps TRBD1 (6 bases). The germline V gene has CDR1 DFQATT and CDR2 SNEGSKA (reference sequence). The ends were cut back, 6 bases at V and 3 bases at J, with 20 bases in the middle. This CDR3 comprises 15 residues. DNA of the CDR3: TGCAGTGCACCAATCGGACAGCGTCGCTACACTGAAGCTTTCTTT. The encoded protein is CSAPIGQRRYTEAFF.

The V gene is TRBV7-2, the J gene TRBJ1-1, with D uncertain. The germline CDR1 and CDR2 sequences are SGHTA and FQGNSA. Trimming removed 1 base from V and 5 bases from J, with 14 bases in between. The CDR3 has 15 residues. The CDR3 coding sequence is TGTGCCAGCAGCTTAGGAGATCTGCTGGGGACTGAAGCTTTCTTT. The encoded protein is CASSLGDLLGTEAFF.

The V gene is TRBV29-1, the J gene TRBJ1-3; 9 bases are a match to TRBD1. The germline V gene encodes CDR1 SQVTM and CDR2 ANQGSEA. The length of the CDR3 is 14 residues. The CDR3 protein is CSAQGARRGNTIYF. Written as DNA, the CDR3 is TGCAGTGCACAGGGGGCACGACGAGGAAACACCATATATTTT.